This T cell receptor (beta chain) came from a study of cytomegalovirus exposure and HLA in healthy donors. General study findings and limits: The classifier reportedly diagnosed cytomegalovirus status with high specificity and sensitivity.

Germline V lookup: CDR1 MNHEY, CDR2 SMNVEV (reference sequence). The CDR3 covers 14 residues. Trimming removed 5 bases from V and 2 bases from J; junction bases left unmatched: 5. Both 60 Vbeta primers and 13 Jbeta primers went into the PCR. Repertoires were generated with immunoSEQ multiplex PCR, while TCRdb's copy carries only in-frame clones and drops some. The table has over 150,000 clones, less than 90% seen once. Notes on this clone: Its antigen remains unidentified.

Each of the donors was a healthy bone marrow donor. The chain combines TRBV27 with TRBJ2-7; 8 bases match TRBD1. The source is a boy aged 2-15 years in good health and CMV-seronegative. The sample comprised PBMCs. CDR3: CASSPGQVTYEQYF. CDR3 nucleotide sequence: TGTGCCAGCAGTCCGGGACAGGTTACCTACGAGCAGTACTTC.